The 16 T cell receptor beta chains below were found in one sample sequenced in a study of regulatory T cells in long-lasting Graves disease. Noted time point: newly diagnosed GD, antithyroid drugs for less than 3 months. Following extraction of RNA from PBMCs, that RNA was used to make the TCR library. The TCR beta library used iRepertoire HTBI primers with Arm-PCR amplification of CDR3. TCRdb itself ran the multiplex PCR reads through MiXCR, one entry per CDR3 protein. The sample lists about 420,000 distinct CDR3 sequences; 16% were seen once. A further study also used this sample, focusing on T cells in Graves' hyperthyroidism and ophthalmopathy.

Sequenced material: peripheral blood mononuclear cells (PBMCs), taken at new diagnosis, from a patient treated with antithyroid drugs. Receptors originate from a young woman with Graves disease.

Ten or more counts support this clonotype. V gene TRBV20-1 combines with J gene TRBJ2-5; D is possibly TRBD1 or TRBD2 (5 bases each). The CDR3 runs 17 residues. V lost 0 bases, J lost 5 bases, and 22 bases lay in between. From germline, CDR1 is DFQATT and CDR2 SNEGSKA (reference sequence). CDR3 in amino acids: CSARELPVGTPGETQYF. The CDR3 DNA is TGCAGTGCTAGAGAATTGCCCGTCGGGACGCCCGGCGAGACCCAGTACTTC.

In this sample, this clonotype turned up many times. The chain recombines TRBV30 with TRBJ1-4; the D gene is possibly TRBD1 (5 bases). The germline V and J ends were trimmed by 0 bases and 7 bases, with 15 bases remaining between them. CDR1 is GTSNPN and CDR2 is SVGIG in the germline V gene (reference sequence). This CDR3 has 15 amino acids. CDR3 coding DNA: TGTGCCTGGAGTGTTGGGGGGACCGGTGCTGAAAAACTGTTTTTT. It encodes CAWSVGGTGAEKLFF.

This clonotype was found a few times. The rearrangement joins TRBV2 to TRBJ1-2; D remains ambiguous. CDR3 size: 13 residues. Looked up from germline, CDR1 is SNHLY and CDR2 is FYNNEI. V lost 6 bases to trimming and J lost 4 bases, with 12 bases between them. The chain's CDR3 is CASSAGAIYGYTF. CDR3 DNA sequence: TGTGCCAGCAGCGCCGGAGCCATCTATGGCTACACCTTC.

The gene calls are TRBV15 and TRBJ2-1; no firm D call. V shed 1 base and J shed 0 bases, with 7 bases lying between them. Germline V gene sequence: CDR1 LNHNV, CDR2 YYDKDF (reference sequence). CDR3 length equals 15 residues. The chain's CDR3 is CATSRGGGSYNEQFF. DNA of the CDR3: TGTGCCACCAGCAGAGGTGGCGGCTCCTACAATGAGCAGTTCTTC. The full variable domain, completed using reference TRBV15 and TRBJ2-1, is DAMVIQNPRYQVTQFGKPVTLSCSQTLNHNVMYWYQQKSSQAPKLLFHYYDKDFNNEADTPDNFQSRRPNTSFCFLDIRSPGLGDTAMYLCATSRGGGSYNEQFFGPGTRLTVL.

As DNA, the CDR3 is TGTGCCAGCAGTACCATAACAGGGCAGCCCCAGCATTTT. Its protein is CASSTITGQPQHF. J is TRBJ1-5 and V is TRBV27; a possible D gene is TRBD1 (6 bases). The length of the CDR3 is 13 residues. V was cut by 5 bases and J by 7 bases, with 12 bases left in between. CDR1 is MNHEY and CDR2 is SMNVEV in the germline V gene (reference sequence).

The chain joins TRBV9 to TRBJ2-2, with 12 bases identical to TRBD2. Germline V gene lookup returns CDR1 SGDLS and CDR2 YYNGEE. The CDR3 sequence is 19 residues long. With V trimmed by 4 bases and J by 1 base, 11 bases remained unmatched. The DNA of the CDR3 is TGTGCCAGCAGCCACACCCGAGGGGGACTAGCGGGGAACACCGGGGAGCTGTTTTTT. This sequence encodes CASSHTRGGLAGNTGELFF.

A few counts support this clonotype. The chain is built from TRBV6-2 or TRBV6-3 and TRBJ2-7; a weak D match, TRBD1 (5 bases). The ends were cut back, 7 bases at V and 3 bases at J, with 7 bases in the middle. Germline V gene lookup returns CDR1 MNHEY and CDR2 SVGEGT. This CDR3 has 11 residues. The CDR3 loop reads CASKQVYEQYF. For the CDR3, the DNA is TGTGCCAGCAAACAGGTCTACGAGCAGTACTTC.

This clonotype has a count of ten or more. This sequence joins TRBV29-1 and TRBJ2-5, with 7 bases lining up with TRBD1. The CDR3 extends over 12 amino acids. Trimming took 6 bases from V and 5 from J; bases not matched to a gene: 6. The germline V gene has CDR1 SQVTM and CDR2 ANQGSEA. CDR3 loop: CSVKQGKETQYF. CDR3 DNA: TGCAGCGTCAAACAGGGGAAGGAGACCCAGTACTTC.

This sequence joins TRBV20-1 and TRBJ1-1, with TRBD1 as a possible D gene (6 bases). The germline CDR1 and CDR2 sequences are DFQATT and SNEGSKA (reference sequence). The CDR3 sequence is 17 residues long. The V and J ends lost 8 bases and 1 base respectively, with 26 bases between them. The CDR3 region is CSPSSDRLPRPNTEAFF. CDR3 nucleotide sequence: TGCAGTCCCTCGTCCGACAGGCTACCAAGGCCGAACACTGAAGCTTTCTTT.

This clonotype was picked up a small number of times. The chain links TRBV5-1 to TRBJ2-3, with D perhaps matching TRBD2 (5 bases). V shed 4 bases and J shed 2 bases, with 11 bases lying between them. From germline, CDR1 is SGHRS and CDR2 YFSETQ. CDR3 length: 14 residues. The CDR3 region has the DNA TGCGCCAGCAGCCCCGGACTTCCCACAGATACGCAGTATTTT. Its protein is CASSPGLPTDTQYF.

This clonotype was recorded a few times. V and J are TRBV4-1 and TRBJ1-5, with 10 bases aligning to TRBD1. CDR1 MGHRA and CDR2 YSYEKL come from the germline V gene. The CDR3 length is 18 residues. The ends lost 2 bases at V and 2 bases at J; junction bases unmatched: 9. CDR3 protein: CASSQSPPGTGGNQPQHF. CDR3 coding DNA: TGCGCCAGCAGCCAATCCCCCCCCGGGACAGGGGGCAATCAGCCCCAGCATTTT.

This clonotype has just a few counts. The chain recombines TRBV19 with TRBJ2-7; D unclear. This CDR3 is built from 11 residues. Looked up from germline, CDR1 is LNHDA and CDR2 is SQIVND (reference sequence). Trimming stripped 6 bases from V and 7 bases from J, with 10 bases between. CDR3 DNA sequence: TGTGCCAGTAGCCGAGAAGGGGAGCAGTACTTC. This codes for CASSREGEQYF.

This clonotype was detected only a few times. The chain recombines TRBV19 with TRBJ2-2; D unresolved. This CDR3 is 15 amino acids long. Deletions cut 3 bases from V and 1 base from J, with 9 bases between. The germline V gene encodes CDR1 LNHDA and CDR2 SQIVND (reference sequence). CDR3 region: CASSILHGNTGELFF. The CDR3 bases are TGTGCCAGTAGTATCCTACATGGGAACACCGGGGAGCTGTTTTTT.

This chain joins TRBV4-1 and TRBJ2-7, with 10 bases lining up with TRBD1. J was trimmed by 2 bases and V by 4 bases; bases with no gene match: 5. Germline assignment: CDR1 MGHRA and CDR2 YSYEKL. This CDR3 has 15 amino acids. The DNA for the CDR3 is TGCGCCAGCAGCCTCGGGACAGGGGCCACCTACGAGCAGTACTTC. Translation gives CASSLGTGATYEQYF.

This clonotype occurred many times. This sequence joins TRBV7-8 and TRBJ1-1; D unclear. V lost 2 bases, J lost 4 bases, and 14 bases lay in between. The length of the CDR3 is 15 residues. Germline CDR1 is SGHVS and CDR2 is FQNEAQ. This CDR3 is CASSLINFDSTEAFF. In DNA form, the CDR3 reads TGTGCCAGCAGCTTAATCAACTTCGATAGCACTGAAGCTTTCTTT.

The table lists this clonotype with many counts. One end of the junction varies from germline; a read error may be responsible. The V gene is TRBV7-7, the J gene TRBJ1-5; 7 nucleotides line up with TRBD1. The germline gives CDR1 SSHAT, CDR2 FNYEAQ (reference sequence). CDR3 length: 17 amino acids. CDR3 DNA: TGTGCTAGCAGCTTAGCGAGAGGTGCCAGGGGGTCTCAGCCCCAGCATTTT. It codes for CASSLARGARGSQPQHF.